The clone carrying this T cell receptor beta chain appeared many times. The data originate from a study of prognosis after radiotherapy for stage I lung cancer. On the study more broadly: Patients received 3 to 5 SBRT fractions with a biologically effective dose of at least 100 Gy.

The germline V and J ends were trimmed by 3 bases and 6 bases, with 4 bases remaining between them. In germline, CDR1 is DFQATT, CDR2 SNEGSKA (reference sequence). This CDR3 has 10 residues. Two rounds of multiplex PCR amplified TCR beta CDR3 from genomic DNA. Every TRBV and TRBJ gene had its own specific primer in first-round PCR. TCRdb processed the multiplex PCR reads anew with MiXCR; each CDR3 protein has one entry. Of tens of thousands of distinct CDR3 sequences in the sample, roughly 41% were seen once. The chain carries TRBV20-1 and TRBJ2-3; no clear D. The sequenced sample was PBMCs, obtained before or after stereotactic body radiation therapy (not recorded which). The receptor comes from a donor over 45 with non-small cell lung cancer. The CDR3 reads CSARADTQYF. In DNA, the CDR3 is TGCAGTGCTAGGGCCGATACGCAGTATTTT.